This is a list of T cell receptor beta chains from one sample in a study of control samples from healthy donors and cancer patients. The table came from immunoSEQ multiplex PCR; TCRdb's copy has only in-frame clones and leaves some out. The sample has approximately 170,000 clones; about 93% are singletons. The sequenced sample was blood. The receptors were sampled from a woman in her twenties or thirties in good health. Both conserved end residues are part of each CDR3. Each record gives: V gene, D gene, CDR3 protein. D genes are given only for firm matches.

TRBV19 . CASSIGQMNTEAFF
TRBV5-1 . CASSFRGYQPQHF
TRBV9 TRBD2 CASSSVLTSGRPEQYF
TRBV11-2 TRBD2 CASSLEVAGSYNEQFF
TRBV5-1 TRBD2 CASSSLMSGKTDTQYF
TRBV28 TRBD1 CASSPNRGHTQYF
TRBV6-5 . CASSYFRGAGETQYF
TRBV6-1 TRBD2 CASSERGGRAKEQYF
TRBV3-1/TRBV3-2 TRBD1 CASSPDRVNTEAFF
TRBV4-2 . CASSQEGAPDTQYF
TRBV19 . CASRWLEGSLDTQYF
TRBV13 . CASSRRREKLFF
TRBV7-9 TRBD1 CASRPGTGGPETQYF
TRBV20-1 . CSARSSYEQYF
TRBV9 . CASSVAPRSIYGYTF
TRBV7-9 . CASSPEARYEQYF
TRBV28 TRBD1 CASTPRDRRKETQYF
TRBV29-1 TRBD2 CSVEGGLLADSYNEQFF
TRBV5-4 TRBD2 CASSLGGLAGDNEQFF
TRBV15 . CATSREEGLSSYNEQFF
TRBV19 . CASNTQGTEQPQHF
TRBV12-5 . CASGLGIGDEKLFF
TRBV4-1 TRBD1 CASSRGQGNSEQYF